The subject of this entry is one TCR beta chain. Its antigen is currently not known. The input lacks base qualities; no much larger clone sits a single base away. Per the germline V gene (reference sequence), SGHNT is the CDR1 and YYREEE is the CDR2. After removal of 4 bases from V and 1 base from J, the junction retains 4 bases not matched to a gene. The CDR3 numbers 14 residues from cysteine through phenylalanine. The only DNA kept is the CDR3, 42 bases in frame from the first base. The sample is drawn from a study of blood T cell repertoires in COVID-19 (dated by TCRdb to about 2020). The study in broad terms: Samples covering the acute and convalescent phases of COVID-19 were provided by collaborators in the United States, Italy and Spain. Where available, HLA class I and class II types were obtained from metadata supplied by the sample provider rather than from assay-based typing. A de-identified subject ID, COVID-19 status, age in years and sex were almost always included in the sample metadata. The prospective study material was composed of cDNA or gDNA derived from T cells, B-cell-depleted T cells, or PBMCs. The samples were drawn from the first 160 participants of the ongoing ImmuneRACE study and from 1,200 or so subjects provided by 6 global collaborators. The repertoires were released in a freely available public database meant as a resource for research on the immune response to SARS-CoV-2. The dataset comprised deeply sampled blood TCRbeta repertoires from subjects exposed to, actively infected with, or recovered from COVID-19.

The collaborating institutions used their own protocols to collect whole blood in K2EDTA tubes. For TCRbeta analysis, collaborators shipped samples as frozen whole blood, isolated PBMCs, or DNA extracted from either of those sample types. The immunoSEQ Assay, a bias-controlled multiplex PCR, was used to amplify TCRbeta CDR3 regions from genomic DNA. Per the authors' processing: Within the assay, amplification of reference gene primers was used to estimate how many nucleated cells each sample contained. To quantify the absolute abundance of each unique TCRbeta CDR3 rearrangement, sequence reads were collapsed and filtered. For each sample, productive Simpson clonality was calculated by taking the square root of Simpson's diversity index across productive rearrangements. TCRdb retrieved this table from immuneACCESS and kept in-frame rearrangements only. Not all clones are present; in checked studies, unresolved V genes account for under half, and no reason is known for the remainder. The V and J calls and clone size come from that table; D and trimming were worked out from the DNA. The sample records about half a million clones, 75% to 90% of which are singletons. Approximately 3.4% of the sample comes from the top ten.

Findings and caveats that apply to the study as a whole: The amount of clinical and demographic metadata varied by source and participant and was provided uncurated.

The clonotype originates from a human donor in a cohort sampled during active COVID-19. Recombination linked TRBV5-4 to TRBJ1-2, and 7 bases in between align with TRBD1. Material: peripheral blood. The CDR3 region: CASSQTGFNYGYTF. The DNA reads TGTGCCAGCAGCCAGACAGGGTTTAACTATGGCTACACCTTC.